The 32 T cell receptor beta chains presented below share a single source sample, sequenced in a study of T cell repertoires in aging, cancer and after chemotherapy. A mixed TRB-A/B primer pool amplified rearranged TRB by multiplex touch-down PCR. MiXCR, applied by TCRdb to the multiplex PCR reads, yields one record per CDR3 protein. This sample has nearly 1,500 distinct CDR3 sequences, with roughly 27% found just once. The template was genomic DNA from peripheral blood, not RNA. Sample: blood. Every receptor here comes from a human donor with a solid tumor.

Relative to its sample, this clonotype is medium-sized (0.01 to 0.1%). The rearrangement uses TRBV20-1 and TRBJ2-2; tentatively, D is TRBD1 (6 bases). The CDR3 loop spans 14 amino acids. Germline CDR1 and CDR2: DFQATT and SNEGSKA (reference sequence). Trimming removed 0 bases from V and 3 bases from J, with 8 bases in between. For the CDR3, the DNA is TGCAGTGCTAGAGATCACAGGGACACCGGGGAGCTGTTTTTT. This codes for CSARDHRDTGELFF.

V gene TRBV18 combines with J gene TRBJ2-5, with D maybe TRBD2 (6 bases). Trimming cost V 3 bases and J 5 bases, with 10 bases left between them. The CDR3 is 13 residues long. Germline V gene data show CDR1 as KGHSH and CDR2 as LQKENI. The DNA of the CDR3 is TGTGCCAGCTCACCGAGCGGGCGTGAGACCCAGTACTTC. This sequence encodes CASSPSGRETQYF.

This clonotype rates as medium-sized. The chain links TRBV27 to TRBJ2-1; 8 nucleotides match TRBD1. The CDR3 length is 15 residues. The ends lost 6 bases at V and 2 bases at J; junction bases unmatched: 6. CDR1 is MNHEY and CDR2 is SMNVEV in the germline V gene (reference sequence). The DNA for the CDR3 is TGTGCCAGCAGCCTCGGACAGGGCGCCTACAATGAGCAGTTCTTC. Protein sequence: CASSLGQGAYNEQFF.

The chain uses TRBV5-6 and TRBJ2-1, with 9 bases that match TRBD2. Per germline, CDR1 SGHDT and CDR2 YYEEEE. V shed 5 bases, J shed 9 bases, and the junction held 12 bases outside the gene matches. CDR3 length: 15 residues. The DNA for the CDR3 is TGTGCCAGCAGTTCCGTTGCGGGAGGGATCACTGAGCAGTTCTTC. Amino acid sequence: CASSSVAGGITEQFF. The whole variable domain, remainder taken from reference TRBV5-6 and TRBJ2-1, is DAGVTQSPTHLIKTRGQQVTLRCSPKSGHDTVSWYQQALGQGPQFIFQYYEEEERQRGNFPDRFSGHQFPNYSSELNVNALLLGDSALYLCASSSVAGGITEQFFGPGTRLTVL.

The V and J genes are TRBV4-2 and TRBJ2-7; D may be TRBD2 (6 bases). CDR3 length: 16 amino acids. CDR1 is LGHNA and CDR2 is YNFKEQ in the germline V gene. V was shortened by 1 base and J by 9 bases, with 22 bases between the two germline ends. The CDR3 DNA sequence: TGTGCCAGCAGCCAAGTGAAGGTAGGTAGCGGAGCAAGGCAGTACTTC. Translating gives CASSQVKVGSGARQYF.

This clonotype was counted a few times. The chain recombines TRBV7-2 with TRBJ2-3; 7 nucleotides agree with TRBD2. J gave up 4 bases and V 7 bases, and 11 bases lay outside the gene matches. The CDR3 has 15 amino acids. Germline V gene sequence: CDR1 SGHTA, CDR2 FQGNSA. CDR3 loop: CASTPGGRKADTQYF. DNA of the CDR3: TGTGCCAGCACCCCGGGCGGGAGAAAGGCAGATACGCAGTATTTT.

This clonotype is medium-sized within its sample. For the CDR3, the DNA is TGTGCCAGCAGCTTACTATCAGGGGCGCGGAGCACAGATACGCAGTATTTT. This encodes CASSLLSGARSTDTQYF. V gene TRBV7-6 combines with J gene TRBJ2-3, with D possibly being TRBD1 (6 bases). CDR1 is SGHVS and CDR2 is FNYEAQ in the germline V gene. Trimming pared 2 bases from V and 0 bases from J, leaving 15 bases between. CDR3 length: 17 residues.

This clonotype is medium-sized (0.01 to 0.1%). The rearrangement links TRBV6-1 to TRBJ1-1, with unresolved D. Per the germline V gene, CDR1 is MNHNS and CDR2 is SASEGT. V lost 6 bases to trimming and J lost 1 base, with 12 bases between them. The CDR3 contains 14 residues. The CDR3 bases are TGTGCCAGCAGCCCTGCAGGCGGGAACACTGAAGCTTTCTTT. Encoded protein: CASSPAGGNTEAFF.

As to this clonotype: A much larger clonotype is one base distant, so this may be a read error. The chain joins TRBV5-6 to TRBJ2-1, with 7 bases lining up with TRBD1. From germline, CDR1 is SGHDT and CDR2 YYEEEE. The CDR3 runs to 11 residues. CDR3 amino acids: CASIRQGWQLF. CDR3 DNA sequence: TGTGCCAGCATTAGACAGGGTTGGCAACTCTTC. The full variable domain, with the rest looked up from reference TRBV5-6 and TRBJ2-1, is DAGVTQSPTHLIKTRGQQVTLRCSPKSGHDTVSWYQQALGQGPQFIFQYYEEEERQRGNFPDRFSGHQFPNYSSELNVNALLLGDSALYLCASIRQGWQLFGPGTRLTVL.

This clonotype turned up a few times. J is TRBJ2-2 and V is TRBV20-1, with 13 bases identical to TRBD2. Germline V gene data show CDR1 as DFQATT and CDR2 as SNEGSKA (reference sequence). Unmatched junction bases numbered 15, after V lost 6 bases and J lost 8 bases. There are 17 residues in the CDR3. The CDR3 sequence is CSALPLAGGPGEGELFF. CDR3 nucleotide sequence: TGCAGTGCCCTCCCACTAGCGGGGGGGCCGGGGGAAGGGGAGCTGTTTTTT.

A word on this clonotype: Because it lacks the conserved phenylalanine or tryptophan at the end, this CDR3 is likely a read error. The CDR3 sequence is CASTPEGQGGGYTL. CDR3 sequence (DNA): TGTGCCAGTACACCGGAGGGACAGGGGGGCGGCTACACCTTG. This chain connects TRBV19 to TRBJ1-2, with 11 positions matching TRBD1. Germline V gene lookup returns CDR1 LNHDA and CDR2 SQIVND (reference sequence). This CDR3 is built from 14 residues. V trimming: 7 bases; J trimming: 8 bases; junction bases outside the gene matches: 9.

This clonotype is deemed medium-sized. The chain carries TRBV6-5 and TRBJ1-2, with D perhaps TRBD1 (5 bases). Germline V lookup: CDR1 MNHEY, CDR2 SVGAGI. The CDR3 extends over 16 amino acids. V gave up 3 bases and J gave up 8 bases, with 22 bases separating them. The CDR3 protein is CASSYRSGSGTRGYTF. CDR3 sequence (DNA): TGTGCCAGCAGTTATCGGTCTGGGAGCGGGACCAGGGGCTACACCTTC.

There are a few counts of this clonotype. This chain connects TRBV6-1 to TRBJ2-7, with 7 bases lining up with TRBD2. This CDR3 region has 14 residues. With V trimmed by 6 bases and J by 5 bases, 10 bases remained unmatched. Germline V lookup: CDR1 MNHNS, CDR2 SASEGT. In DNA form, the CDR3 reads TGTGCCAGCAGCCGGGGGGAGGCTCCCGACGAGCAGTACTTC. Translating it yields CASSRGEAPDEQYF.

The chain uses TRBV5-8 and TRBJ1-1; D not certain. The CDR3 length is 13 residues. The germline V gene encodes CDR1 SGHTS and CDR2 YDEGEE. Trimming pared 4 bases from V and 2 bases from J, leaving 9 bases between. CDR3 residues: CASSPWGNTEAFF. Here the CDR3 DNA reads TGTGCCAGCAGCCCGTGGGGTAACACTGAAGCTTTCTTT. Using reference TRBV5-8 and TRBJ1-1 for the parts outside the CDR3, the full variable domain is EAGVTQSPTHLIKTRGQQATLRCSPISGHTSVYWYQQALGLGLQFLLWYDEGEERNRGNFPPRFSGRQFPNYSSELNVNALELEDSALYLCASSPWGNTEAFFGQGTRLTVV.

This clonotype is medium-sized. This sequence joins TRBV15 and TRBJ2-1; the match to TRBD2 covers 8 bases. The J segment lost 0 bases and the V segment lost 5 bases, leaving 3 bases of the junction unmatched. There are 15 residues in the CDR3. Looked up from germline, CDR1 is LNHNV and CDR2 is YYDKDF (reference sequence). The CDR3 sequence: CATSVRGDSYNEQFF. The DNA of the CDR3 is TGTGCCACCAGCGTGCGGGGGGACTCCTACAATGAGCAGTTCTTC.

The sample holds a few counts of this clonotype. The chain links TRBV27 to TRBJ2-1; D gene ambiguous. Germline values: CDR1 MNHEY, CDR2 SMNVEV (reference sequence). This CDR3 contains 18 residues. V lost 5 bases and J 5 bases, leaving 25 bases between the germline ends. The CDR3 is CASSPPLPKRVIDNEQFF. CDR3 nucleotide sequence: TGTGCCAGCAGTCCCCCCCTCCCAAAAAGGGTCATCGACAATGAGCAGTTCTTC.

This clonotype is classed as medium-sized (0.01 to 0.1%). This chain uses TRBV7-2 with TRBJ1-2, with 10 bases aligning to TRBD1. Per germline, CDR1 SGHTA and CDR2 FQGNSA. Trimming took 5 bases from V and 4 from J; bases not matched to a gene: 7. CDR3 length: 15 residues. CDR3 sequence (DNA): TGTGCCAGCAGCCCCGGGACAGGGGTCCTCTATGGCTACACCTTC. Protein sequence: CASSPGTGVLYGYTF.

This clonotype qualifies as medium-sized. The J gene is TRBJ1-5, the V gene TRBV5-5; no clear D gene. CDR3 length equals 12 residues. V gave up 1 base and J gave up 4 bases, with 3 bases separating them. Per germline, CDR1 SGHKS and CDR2 YYEKEE (reference sequence). The CDR3: CASSLPNQPQHF. CDR3 DNA sequence: TGTGCCAGCAGCTTGCCAAATCAGCCCCAGCATTTT.

Sample share makes this clonotype medium-sized. This chain links TRBV7-6 with TRBJ2-1; 8 bases line up with TRBD1. The CDR3 totals 14 residues. Germline CDR1 SGHVS, CDR2 FNYEAQ. V dropped 1 base and J dropped 8; count of bases not matched to a gene: 4. CDR3 residues: CASSLGAGGYEQFF. DNA for the CDR3: TGTGCCAGCAGCTTAGGGGCAGGGGGCTATGAGCAGTTCTTC. Combining the CDR3 with reference TRBV7-6 and TRBJ2-1 gives the whole variable domain GAGVSQSPRYKVTKRGQDVALRCDPISGHVSLYWYRQALGQGPEFLTYFNYEAQQDKSGLPNDRFSAERPEGSISTLTIQRTEQRDSAMYRCASSLGAGGYEQFFGPGTRLTVL.

This clonotype is deemed medium-sized (0.01 to 0.1%). V gene TRBV15 combines with J gene TRBJ1-5; D perhaps matches TRBD1 (5 bases). This CDR3 contains 16 residues. Germline V lookup: CDR1 LNHNV, CDR2 YYDKDF (reference sequence). The germline V and J ends were trimmed by 1 base and 0 bases, with 10 bases remaining between them. CDR3 DNA: TGTGCCACCAGCAGAGGAAGGGGTGATAGCAATCAGCCCCAGCATTTT. Amino acids: CATSRGRGDSNQPQHF.

This clonotype is large within its sample. For the CDR3, the DNA is TGTGCCAGCAGTGGTATGGGACTAGAATACAATGAGCAGTTCTTC. This gives the protein CASSGMGLEYNEQFF. The chain joins TRBV6-1 to TRBJ2-1; 8 positions agree with TRBD2. Germline trimming cut 4 bases from V and 4 bases from J; bases unmatched to any gene: 6. From germline, CDR1 is MNHNS and CDR2 SASEGT. The CDR3 has 15 amino acids.

The rearrangement uses TRBV11-1 and TRBJ2-2; 14 positions agree with TRBD2. The CDR3 runs 16 residues. J was trimmed by 7 bases and V by 5 bases; bases with no gene match: 6. Germline assignment: CDR1 SGHAT and CDR2 FQDESV (reference sequence). The DNA for the CDR3 is TGTGCCAGCAGCGATGGACTAGCGGGAGGTATCGGGGAGCTGTTTTTT. Its translation is CASSDGLAGGIGELFF.

The chain uses TRBV5-1 and TRBJ1-1; the D gene is possibly TRBD1 (6 bases). The CDR3 loop spans 13 amino acids. Trimming shortened V by 4 bases and J by 5 bases, and 12 bases separated the two germline ends. The germline V gene encodes CDR1 SGHRS and CDR2 YFSETQ. CDR3 amino acids: CASSPTGRTEAFF. For the CDR3, the DNA is TGCGCCAGCAGCCCGACAGGTAGGACTGAAGCTTTCTTT.

This clonotype was detected only a few times. The chain couples TRBV10-1 to TRBJ2-2, with D tentatively TRBD1 (5 bases). The CDR3 is 14 amino acids. Germline CDR1 is WNHNN and CDR2 is SYGVQD (reference sequence). Deletions cut 5 bases from V and 2 bases from J, with 9 bases between. The CDR3 loop is CASSLTGNTGELFF. CDR3 nucleotides: TGCGCCAGCAGTTTAACAGGTAACACCGGGGAGCTGTTTTTT.

This clonotype is large. The rearrangement joins TRBV29-1 to TRBJ1-1; 7 nucleotides match TRBD1. Looked up from germline, CDR1 is SQVTM and CDR2 is ANQGSEA. There are 14 residues in the CDR3. V lost 4 bases, J lost 4 bases, and 9 bases stayed unmatched. The CDR3 region has the DNA TGCAGCGTTGTGACAGGGATAGGAACCACTGAAGCTTTCTTT. Its protein is CSVVTGIGTTEAFF.

The V gene is TRBV19, the J gene TRBJ2-7; TRBD1 matches 9 bases. V trimming: 3 bases; J trimming: 1 base; junction bases outside the gene matches: 7. Per the germline V gene, CDR1 is LNHDA and CDR2 is SQIVND (reference sequence). CDR3 size: 16 residues. The CDR3 is CASSMGRTGESYEQYF. CDR3 sequence (DNA): TGTGCCAGTAGTATGGGTAGGACAGGGGAATCCTACGAGCAGTACTTC.

This clonotype is classed as large. The chain employs TRBV6-5 and TRBJ1-1; tentative D call: TRBD1 (5 bases). Per germline, CDR1 MNHEY and CDR2 SVGAGI. The V gene lost 0 bases and the J gene lost 0 bases, with 8 bases spanning the gap. This CDR3 spans 15 amino acids. The CDR3 spells CASSYSRQMNTEAFF. In DNA, the CDR3 is TGTGCCAGCAGTTACTCGAGACAGATGAACACTGAAGCTTTCTTT.

The table lists this clonotype with a few counts. The gene calls are TRBV20-1 and TRBJ2-3, with D perhaps TRBD2 (5 bases). Germline values: CDR1 DFQATT, CDR2 SNEGSKA (reference sequence). The CDR3 sequence is 15 residues long. Trimming shortened V by 0 bases and J by 1 base, and 11 bases separated the two germline ends. In DNA form, the CDR3 reads TGCAGTGCTAGAGACTCCTGGACTGGCACAGATACGCAGTATTTT. Translation gives CSARDSWTGTDTQYF.

This chain links TRBV13 with TRBJ1-1; 11 nucleotides line up with TRBD1. This CDR3 region has 16 residues. J lost 4 bases, V lost 5 bases, and 9 bases had no gene match. Germline V gene sequence: CDR1 PRHDT, CDR2 FYEKMQ (reference sequence). CDR3 sequence: CASSPTGTGGFTEAFF. CDR3 sequence (DNA): TGTGCCAGCAGCCCAACCGGGACAGGGGGTTTCACTGAAGCTTTCTTT.

The rearrangement links TRBV4-3 to TRBJ2-5; TRBD2 agrees at 12 bases. The CDR3 consists of 16 residues. With V trimmed by 0 bases and J by 4 bases, 3 bases remained unmatched. Per germline, CDR1 LGHNA and CDR2 YSLEER. The CDR3, as DNA: TGCGCCAGCAGCCAAGATAAGGGACTAGCGGGAGAGACCCAGTACTTC. It is translated as CASSQDKGLAGETQYF.

V usage is TRBV20-1 and J usage is TRBJ1-6; D gene unclear. Germline lookup yields CDR1 DFQATT and CDR2 SNEGSKA (reference sequence). Trimming removed 0 bases at V and 8 bases at J, with 14 bases between. CDR3 length equals 15 residues. CDR3 sequence (DNA): TGCAGTGCTAGAGATCGTAACACCGGGGATTCACCCCTCCACTTT. Translation: CSARDRNTGDSPLHF.

This clonotype was counted only a few times. The rearrangement joins TRBV19 to TRBJ1-5, with D tentatively TRBD1 (5 bases). V gave up 2 bases and J gave up 2 bases, with 10 bases separating them. Germline V gene lookup returns CDR1 LNHDA and CDR2 SQIVND (reference sequence). The CDR3 is 15 amino acids. The CDR3 DNA reads TGTGCCAGTAGTATAAGGGGAATGGGCAATCAGCCCCAGCATTTT. This sequence encodes CASSIRGMGNQPQHF.